This T cell receptor (beta chain) was retrieved from a study of beta chain features in type 1 diabetes. Study results and caveats: HLA influence on TCRB rearrangement stayed unresolved here. VDJ junctions from type 1 diabetes patients carried fewer insertions and larger deletions. TCRB CDR3 length was moderately but significantly reduced in all four CD4+ subsets of Type 1 diabetes patients.

Comments on this clone: The antigen remains unidentified.

Averaging approximately 0.11 L, one heparinised blood draw came from each individual donor. Every isolated RNA sample was fully reverse transcribed, so sequencing captured expressed TCRB transcripts. Repertoires were generated with immunoSEQ multiplex PCR, while TCRdb's copy carries only in-frame clones and drops some. The sample lists roughly 150,000 clones; roughly 8% were seen once. The CDR3 spans 14 residues. V was pared by 2 bases and J by 7 bases, with 8 bases of the junction left unmatched. Germline V gene data show CDR1 as SGDLS and CDR2 as YYNGEE. The source of this sequence is a man aged 18 to 35 with type 1 diabetes. The chain employs TRBV9 and TRBJ2-7; the match to TRBD2 covers 8 bases. The material sequenced was central memory CD4+ T cells from blood. The CDR3 coding sequence is TGTGCCAGCAGCGTCCGCAGCGGGGGTTCGGAGCAGTACTTC. This translates into CASSVRSGGSEQYF.